A single sample gave rise to the 6 T cell receptor beta chains below, sequenced in a study of cytomegalovirus exposure and HLA in healthy donors. PCR used 60 Vbeta primers and 13 Jbeta primers. Assay: immunoSEQ multiplex PCR; the TCRdb copy retains only in-frame clones and omits some. The sample includes about 160,000 clones, about three quarters seen only once; the top ten take about 2.1%. The sequenced sample was PBMCs. These receptors were obtained from a female donor in good health and CMV-seronegative.

The J gene is TRBJ1-3, the V gene TRBV11-2, with D hard to call. Trimming removed 1 base from V and 2 bases from J, with 15 bases in between. Germline V gives CDR1 SGHAT, CDR2 FQNNGV. The CDR3 length is 17 residues. The CDR3 nucleotides read TGTGCCAGCAGCTTAGGGGTGGCTGGGCTACCTGGAAACACCATATATTTT. This translates into CASSLGVAGLPGNTIYF.

The chain uses TRBV7-2 and TRBJ2-1; the match to TRBD1 covers 7 bases. Trimming took 3 bases from V and 4 from J; bases not matched to a gene: 6. Looked up from germline, CDR1 is SGHTA and CDR2 is FQGNSA. The length of the CDR3 is 15 residues. The CDR3, as DNA: TGTGCCAGCAGCTTTGGACAGGAGTTATACAATGAGCAGTTCTTC. Translating gives CASSFGQELYNEQFF.

This clone showed up just once. This CDR3 is CASSQGASNTEAFF. The CDR3 DNA sequence: TGCGCCAGCAGCCAAGGGGCCTCTAACACTGAAGCTTTCTTT. V and J are TRBV4-1 and TRBJ1-1; D is undetermined. Germline CDR1 reads MGHRA; CDR2 reads YSYEKL. The CDR3 has 14 amino acids. V lost 1 base to trimming and J lost 2 bases, with 8 bases between them.

CDR3 loop: CASHGGVTGANVLTF. The CDR3 region has the DNA TGTGCCAGCCATGGGGGGGTTACTGGGGCCAACGTCCTGACTTTC. V usage is TRBV28 and J usage is TRBJ2-6, with 7 bases fitting TRBD2. This CDR3 has 15 amino acids. V gave up 8 bases and J gave up 2 bases; unmatched junction bases: 6. Looked up from germline, CDR1 is MDHEN and CDR2 is SYDVKM.

The rearrangement links TRBV27 to TRBJ2-1, with 8 nucleotides matching TRBD2. CDR1 and CDR2 from the germline V gene are MNHEY and SMNVEV (reference sequence). This CDR3 spans 15 amino acids. V gave up 4 bases and J gave up 2 bases; unmatched junction bases: 4. The CDR3 region is CASSSSGGAYNEQFF. The CDR3 nucleotides are TGTGCCAGCAGTTCGTCCGGGGGGGCCTACAATGAGCAGTTCTTC.

This clone was counted once. This chain links TRBV15 with TRBJ2-5; TRBD1 agrees at 9 bases. V was clipped by 3 bases and J by 4 bases; unmatched bases: 0. Germline CDR1 LNHNV, CDR2 YYDKDF (reference sequence). The length of the CDR3 is 13 residues. CDR3 loop: CATSRGQGETQYF. CDR3 DNA: TGTGCCACCAGCAGGGGACAGGGAGAGACCCAGTACTTC.